These T cell receptor beta chains were read from a single sample in a study of vaccination and CD4 T cells after COVID-19. TCRdb fed the PCR reads into MiXCR, producing one record per CDR3 protein. In the table there are approximately 13,000 distinct CDR3 sequences, more than 45% of which are singletons. Which antigens these TCRs recognize remains unknown. Material for sequencing was CD4+ T cells from blood, cultured in vitro. The origin of the receptors is a human donor who had recovered from COVID-19. Both conserved end residues are part of each CDR3. The D gene is left open where the match is weak. Clone sizes are given selectively: once, few, many, or a class where the clone is expanded.

TRBV3-1	-	TRBJ2-5	few	TGTGCCAGCAGCCATGGGGGTAGGAAGACCCAGTACTTC	CASSHGGRKTQYF
TRBV30	-	TRBJ1-5	few	TGTGCCTGGAATGGCGGAAGCAACCAGCCCCAGCATTTT	CAWNGGSNQPQHF
TRBV6-1	TRBD1	TRBJ1-5	-	TGTGCCGGGGGACAGGGGGTAATTCAGCCCCAGCATTTT	CAGGQGVIQPQHF
TRBV2	-	TRBJ1-5	-	TGTGCCAGCAGTGCAGGGCCGCAAAATAGCAATCAGCCCCAGCATTTT	CASSAGPQNSNQPQHF
TRBV20-1	-	TRBJ2-7	-	TGCAGTGCTAGTAGAGCAGGCCGCTCCTACGAGCAGTACTTC	CSASRAGRSYEQYF
TRBV2	TRBD2	TRBJ2-5	few	TGTGCCAGCAGTAAGGGGCGGGAGGGCCGGCGGGAGACCCAGTACTTC	CASSKGREGRRETQYF
TRBV18	TRBD1	TRBJ2-1	-	TGTGCCAGCTCTTATACAGGGGCCTCCTACAATGAGCAGTTCTTC	CASSYTGASYNEQFF
TRBV5-4	-	TRBJ2-1	-	TGTGCCAGCAGCTTGAAACTAGCAGACTCCAATGAGCAGTTCTTC	CASSLKLADSNEQFF
TRBV11-2	-	TRBJ2-3	-	TGTGCCAGCAGCAGTTTTGCGGGGGCTAGCACAGATACGCAGTATTTT	CASSSFAGASTDTQYF
TRBV10-1	-	TRBJ2-3	once	TGCGCCAGCAGTTTGACTCGGGACACAGATACGCAGTATTTT	CASSLTRDTDTQYF
TRBV20-1	-	TRBJ2-3	-	TGCAGTGCTGAATCACAAGATACGCAGTATTTT	CSAESQDTQYF
TRBV7-8	-	TRBJ2-5	few	TGTGCCAGCAGCTTACCCTCGCGCGAGACCCAGTACTTC	CASSLPSRETQYF
TRBV15	-	TRBJ2-3	few	TGTGCCACCAGCCCTCGACTAGTTCTTGATACGCAGTATTTT	CATSPRLVLDTQYF
TRBV7-2	-	TRBJ2-7	-	TGTGCCAGCAGCGAGCTTGCGGTCCCCCTCGAGCAGTACTTC	CASSELAVPLEQYF
TRBV15	-	TRBJ1-5	-	TGTGCCACCAGCAGAGAGACAGGCGGGGGCAATCAGCCCCAGCATTTT	CATSRETGGGNQPQHF
TRBV6-1	TRBD1	TRBJ1-3	-	TGTGCCAGCGCTAGGACAGGGGGCTTGACTGGAAACACCATATATTTT	CASARTGGLTGNTIYF
TRBV6-2/TRBV6-3	TRBD2	TRBJ2-3	few	TGTGCCAGCAGCCCTACTAGCGGGAGCACAGATACGCAGTATTTT	CASSPTSGSTDTQYF
TRBV4-2	TRBD2	TRBJ2-5	-	TGTGCCAGCAGCCAAGCGTACTATGGGCTAGCGGGAGTGGATGAGACCCAGTACTTC	CASSQAYYGLAGVDETQYF
TRBV6-1	TRBD1	TRBJ1-5	-	TGTGCCAGCAGTACAAGACAGGGCGGTCAGCCCCAGCATTTT	CASSTRQGGQPQHF
TRBV29-1	-	TRBJ1-2	once	TGCAGCGTTATTATCTGGACAGACACTAACTATGGCTACACCTTC	CSVIIWTDTNYGYTF
TRBV2	-	TRBJ2-3	few	TGTGCCAGCATTTACAGGGTCGTCACAGATACGCAGTATTTT	CASIYRVVTDTQYF
TRBV19	TRBD2	TRBJ2-7	-	TGTGCCAGCAATCCAACTAGCGGGTCTTACGAGCAGTACTTC	CASNPTSGSYEQYF
TRBV18	-	TRBJ1-1	-	TGTGCCAGCTCACCTCTATCCCCTCAGACCCCCGGGACTGAAGCTTTCTTT	CASSPLSPQTPGTEAFF
TRBV20-1	TRBD1	TRBJ1-1	few	TGCAGTGTCTTGACAGGGGGGACTGAAGCTTTCTTT	CSVLTGGTEAFF
TRBV20-1	TRBD1	TRBJ1-2	few	TGCAGTGCTAATACGGGACAGGTCGATGGCTACACCTTC	CSANTGQVDGYTF
TRBV12-3/TRBV12-4	-	TRBJ2-7	-	TGTGCCAGCAGTGGTCACGGGGGCGTCTTGGACGAGCAGTACTTC	CASSGHGGVLDEQYF
TRBV15	-	TRBJ2-1	-	TGTGCCACCAGCATCAATACGGGCTCCTACAATGAGCAGTTCTTC	CATSINTGSYNEQFF
TRBV28	TRBD2	TRBJ2-7	-	TGTGCCAGCATAGACGGGGTACTAGCGGGAGCCGAGCAGTACTTC	CASIDGVLAGAEQYF
TRBV19	-	TRBJ1-1	-	TGTGCCAGTAGTCCGAGCACCTCCACTGAAGCTTTCTTT	CASSPSTSTEAFF
TRBV7-6	-	TRBJ2-2	few	TGTGCCAGCAGCGCGTATAAGGACACCGGGGAGCTGTTTTTT	CASSAYKDTGELFF
TRBV7-2	-	TRBJ1-3	few	TGTGCCAGCAGCTCGGACAGTTCCATTAACGGAAACACCATATATTTT	CASSSDSSINGNTIYF
TRBV2	-	TRBJ2-6	-	TGTGCCAGCAGTGAACCGGGGGCTGGGGCCAACGTCCTGACTTTC	CASSEPGAGANVLTF
TRBV7-9	-	TRBJ2-2	few	TGTGCCAGCAGCCCACAGGGCGCGAACACCGGGGAGCTGTTTTTT	CASSPQGANTGELFF
TRBV2	-	TRBJ1-6	-	TGTGCCAGCAGTAGGGAACAGTCACCCCTCCACTTT	CASSREQSPLHF
TRBV12-3/TRBV12-4	-	TRBJ2-4	-	TGTGCCAGCAGTTTTGTGGGCAGGGGCAAAAACATTCAGTACTTC	CASSFVGRGKNIQYF
TRBV28	-	TRBJ1-5	few	TGTGCCAGCAGTTTAGAACAGGGTCGAGGTCAGCCCCAGCATTTT	CASSLEQGRGQPQHF
TRBV29-1	-	TRBJ1-1	-	TGCAGCGTTGATGAGGGGGGGCGGACTGAAGCTTTCTTT	CSVDEGGRTEAFF
TRBV19	TRBD1	TRBJ1-1	-	TGTGCCAGTAGTAGGGGACAGGGTACTACTGAAGCTTTCTTT	CASSRGQGTTEAFF
TRBV7-9	TRBD2	TRBJ2-1	few	TGTGCCAGCAGCTTTTTAGCGGGAGGAGACGAGCAGTTCTTC	CASSFLAGGDEQFF
TRBV27	TRBD2	TRBJ2-2	-	TGTGCCAGCAGTCCTAGAGGCGGGGGGAGGGGGACCACCGGGGAGCTGTTTTTT	CASSPRGGGRGTTGELFF
TRBV24-1	-	TRBJ1-1	few	TGTGCCACCAGTGATTCCACACCCGGGGGGAGCACTGAAGCTTTCTTT	CATSDSTPGGSTEAFF
TRBV21-1	-	TRBJ2-2	once	TGTGCCAGCAGCAAAGAAGGGGAGCCGAACACCGGGGAGCTGTTTTTT	CASSKEGEPNTGELFF
TRBV2	TRBD1	TRBJ2-7	-	TGTGCCAGCAGCGCGGGACAGGGGTTTGCCGAGCAGTACTTC	CASSAGQGFAEQYF
TRBV7-3	TRBD1	TRBJ1-1	few	TGTGCCAGCAGCGTGACAGGGGGGAACACTGAAGCTTTCTTT	CASSVTGGNTEAFF
TRBV6-5	-	TRBJ2-7	-	TGTGCCAGCAGTTCCCCTGCGAGGGCAAGGGTGTACGAGCAGTACTTC	CASSSPARARVYEQYF
TRBV27	-	TRBJ2-5	few	TGTGCCAGCAGCCCCAGGTTGGGGCAGGGCTGGACCCAGTACTTC	CASSPRLGQGWTQYF
TRBV5-6	TRBD1	TRBJ2-3	-	TGTGCCAGCAGCTTGTTCAGGGGGCGTAAATCGGATACGCAGTATTTT	CASSLFRGRKSDTQYF
TRBV20-1	TRBD1	TRBJ2-3	-	TGCAGTGCTCGAACGGGACAGGGGGAAGCAGATACGCAGTATTTT	CSARTGQGEADTQYF
TRBV6-1	-	TRBJ2-1	-	TGTGCCAGCAGTAACAATGAGCAGTTCTTC	CASSNNEQFF
TRBV12-3/TRBV12-4	-	TRBJ1-6	-	TGTGCCAGCAGTGGGGAGAGCGATTCACCCCTCCACTTT	CASSGESDSPLHF
TRBV5-1	TRBD1	TRBJ1-1	-	TGCGCCAGCAGCTCGCTTAACAGGGGGACTGAAGCTTTCTTT	CASSSLNRGTEAFF